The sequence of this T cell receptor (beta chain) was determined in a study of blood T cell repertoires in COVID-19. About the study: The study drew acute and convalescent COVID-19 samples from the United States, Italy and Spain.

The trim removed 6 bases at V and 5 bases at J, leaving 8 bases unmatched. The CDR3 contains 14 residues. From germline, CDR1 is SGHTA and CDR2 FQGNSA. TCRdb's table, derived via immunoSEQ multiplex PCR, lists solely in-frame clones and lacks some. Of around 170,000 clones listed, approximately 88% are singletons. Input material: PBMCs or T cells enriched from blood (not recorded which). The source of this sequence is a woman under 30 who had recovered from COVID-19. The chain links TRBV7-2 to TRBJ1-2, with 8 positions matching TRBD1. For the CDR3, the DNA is TGTGCCAGCAGTAAGTCTAGGACAGGGTATGGCTACACCTTC. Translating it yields CASSKSRTGYGYTF.